One and the same sample provided the 31 T cell receptor beta chains below, sequenced in a study of shared clonotypes between healthy human individuals. The assay was immunoSEQ multiplex PCR, and TCRdb's table has in-frame clones only and misses some. The sample carries under 2,500,000 clones, roughly 95% recorded once. Source material: naive CD4+ T cells sorted from blood. As to subset: CD45RA+ positively selected. These receptors were obtained from a man in his late teens or twenties in good health.

The chain links TRBV6-5 to TRBJ1-6; TRBD1 is a possible D gene (5 bases). Trimming took 1 base from V and 10 from J, leaving 8 bases between them. The germline CDR1 and CDR2 sequences are MNHEY and SVGAGI. The CDR3 has 13 residues. The DNA of the CDR3 is TGTGCCAGCAGTTACTACAGGCTATCACCCCTCCACTTT. This translates into CASSYYRLSPLHF.

J is TRBJ2-7 and V is TRBV5-4; 8 bases are shared with TRBD1. Germline V gene sequence: CDR1 SGHNT, CDR2 YYREEE (reference sequence). The length of the CDR3 is 17 residues. The V gene end was trimmed by 0 bases and the J gene end by 2 bases; junction bases not matched to a gene: 10. CDR3 coding DNA: TGTGCCAGCAGCTTGGGGGGAACAGGGGGAAGGCCCTACGAGCAGTACTTC. As protein: CASSLGGTGGRPYEQYF.

The V gene is TRBV27, the J gene TRBJ1-1; D remains ambiguous. V lost 3 bases, J lost 5 bases, and 13 bases lay in between. Per the germline V gene, CDR1 is MNHEY and CDR2 is SMNVEV (reference sequence). This CDR3 comprises 14 residues. The CDR3 sequence: CASSFRPSGTEAFF. The CDR3 coding sequence is TGTGCCAGCAGTTTTCGGCCAAGCGGGACTGAAGCTTTCTTT.

In the case of this clone: The sample contains more than one DNA sequence encoding this CDR3. The gene calls are TRBV6-5 and TRBJ2-5; no definite D call. The germline CDR1 and CDR2 sequences are MNHEY and SVGAGI. The CDR3 has 13 amino acids. V lost 6 bases to trimming and J lost 2 bases, with 10 bases between them. The CDR3 sequence is CASSRTPQETQYF. The CDR3, as DNA: TGTGCCAGCAGCCGCACTCCACAAGAGACCCAGTACTTC.

The DNA for the CDR3 is TGCGCCAGCAGTGAATCAACGGGAGCGAGCACAGATACGCAGTATTTT. This sequence encodes CASSESTGASTDTQYF. This chain uses TRBV10-1 with TRBJ2-3; perhaps TRBD2 as D (6 bases). Germline V gene data show CDR1 as WNHNN and CDR2 as SYGVQD (reference sequence). The germline V and J ends were trimmed by 3 bases and 0 bases, with 13 bases remaining between them. The CDR3 length is 16 residues.

The chain combines TRBV18 with TRBJ1-2; a weak D match, TRBD1 (6 bases). Trimming removed 6 bases at V and 1 base at J, with 18 bases between. CDR3 length equals 16 residues. Per germline, CDR1 KGHSH and CDR2 LQKENI. CDR3 coding DNA: TGTGCCAGCTCCCTTCTATTGGGGGCCGGTAACTATGGCTACACCTTC. Translation gives CASSLLLGAGNYGYTF.

V is TRBV4-1 and J is TRBJ2-3; a weak D match, TRBD1 (5 bases). The V end lost 1 base, the J end lost 2 bases, and 10 bases lay between the germline ends. The germline gives CDR1 MGHRA, CDR2 YSYEKL. CDR3 size: 15 residues. The CDR3 DNA is TGCGCCAGCAGCCAAGGGGTCAGGGCCACAGATACGCAGTATTTT. Protein: CASSQGVRATDTQYF.

V is TRBV14 and J is TRBJ2-7, with D perhaps TRBD2 (5 bases). Germline V gene lookup returns CDR1 SGHDN and CDR2 FVKESK. The germline V and J ends were trimmed by 0 bases and 5 bases, with 8 bases remaining between them. CDR3 length: 13 amino acids. The CDR3 nucleotides read TGTGCCAGCAGCCAAGATCACGGGGACGAGCAGTACTTC. Translated: CASSQDHGDEQYF. The whole variable domain, filled in from reference TRBV14 and TRBJ2-7, reads EAGVTQFPSHSVIEKGQTVTLRCDPISGHDNLYWYRRVMGKEIKFLLHFVKESKQDESGMPNNRFLAERTGGTYSTLKVQPAELEDSGVYFCASSQDHGDEQYFGPGTRLTVT.

The V gene is TRBV6-4, the J gene TRBJ2-7, with unresolved D. Germline CDR1 is MRHNA and CDR2 is SNTAGT. V lost 2 bases and J lost 3, with 23 bases in between. The CDR3 has 18 residues. This chain's CDR3 is CASSDTTRSQVPSYEQYF. The CDR3, as DNA: TGTGCCAGCAGTGACACAACTCGATCGCAGGTACCTAGCTACGAGCAGTACTTC.

This clone appeared once. J is TRBJ1-5 and V is TRBV21-1. TRBV21-1 is flagged as a pseudogene. There are 15 residues in the CDR3. In DNA, the CDR3 is TGTGCCAGCAGCAAAGCGCGGGACGGTGATCAGCCCCAGCATTTT. Protein: CASSKARDGDQPQHF.

The chain has TRBV27 and TRBJ2-2; D ambiguous. The V end was cut by 3 bases, the J end by 3 bases, with 8 bases between. CDR1 and CDR2 (germline): MNHEY, SMNVEV (reference sequence). The CDR3 runs to 14 residues. The CDR3 loop reads CASSFSLYTGELFF. In DNA, the CDR3 is TGTGCCAGCAGTTTCTCCCTTTACACCGGGGAGCTGTTTTTT.

This sequence joins TRBV13 and TRBJ2-2, with 14 bases fitting TRBD2. CDR1 is PRHDT and CDR2 is FYEKMQ in the germline V gene (reference sequence). V trimming: 2 bases; J trimming: 4 bases; junction bases outside the gene matches: 9. The CDR3 runs 19 residues. The CDR3 loop reads CASSLRRLAGGRSTGELFF. The CDR3 DNA reads TGTGCCAGCAGCTTAAGGCGACTAGCGGGAGGGCGGAGCACCGGGGAGCTGTTTTTT.

The count of this clone is one. The rearrangement joins TRBV7-8 to TRBJ2-3; 7 positions agree with TRBD2. The CDR3 contains 15 residues. The V gene's germline CDR1 is SGHVS and CDR2 FQNEAQ. J was trimmed by 6 bases and V by 0 bases; bases with no gene match: 6. In nucleotides, the CDR3 is TGTGCCAGCAGCTTAGCAGGGAGGGGAGGTGATACGCAGTATTTT. It encodes CASSLAGRGGDTQYF.

V gene TRBV5-6 combines with J gene TRBJ1-1, with D possibly matching TRBD1 (6 bases). CDR1 is SGHDT, CDR2 YYEEEE, per germline. Trimming cost V 1 base and J 1 base, with 11 bases left between them. This CDR3 spans 15 amino acids. CDR3 coding DNA: TGTGCCAGCAGCTTGCCGGGGGGCGCGAACACTGAAGCTTTCTTT. Encoded protein: CASSLPGGANTEAFF.

Worth noting for this clone: The same CDR3 arises from other DNA sequences in this sample as well. The chain has TRBV5-1 and TRBJ2-7, with 8 positions matching TRBD1. Germline CDR1 is SGHRS and CDR2 is YFSETQ. J gave up 2 bases and V 4 bases, and 2 bases lay outside the gene matches. The CDR3 covers 13 residues. CDR3 sequence reads: CASSGTGTYEQYF. The CDR3 DNA is TGCGCCAGCAGCGGGACAGGAACCTACGAGCAGTACTTC. Drawing the rest from reference TRBV5-1 and TRBJ2-7, the complete variable domain is KAGVTQTPRYLIKTRGQQVTLSCSPISGHRSVSWYQQTPGQGLQFLFEYFSETQRNKGNFPGRFSGRQFSNSRSEMNVSTLELGDSALYLCASSGTGTYEQYFGPGTRLTVT.

The chain has TRBV5-4 and TRBJ2-3; D remains unclear. The germline V gene has CDR1 SGHNT and CDR2 YYREEE (reference sequence). The CDR3 is 14 residues long. V lost 5 bases to trimming and J lost 0 bases, with 10 bases between them. CDR3 loop: CASSSGYSTDTQYF. The DNA for the CDR3 is TGTGCCAGCAGTTCAGGTTATAGCACAGATACGCAGTATTTT.

CDR3 coding DNA: TGTGCCAGCAGTTCCCCAATCACCACAGATACGCAGTATTTT. This encodes CASSSPITTDTQYF. V is TRBV28 and J is TRBJ2-3; D uncertain. V lost 4 bases to trimming and J lost 2 bases, with 10 bases between them. CDR3 length: 14 amino acids. Germline loops: CDR1 MDHEN, CDR2 SYDVKM.

The genes are TRBV9 and TRBJ1-2; TRBD1 matches at 7 bases. The trim removed 2 bases at V and 0 bases at J, leaving 4 bases unmatched. Germline loops: CDR1 SGDLS, CDR2 YYNGEE. The length of the CDR3 is 15 residues. CDR3 sequence reads: CASSVGDRANYGYTF. The CDR3 DNA is TGTGCCAGCAGCGTTGGGGACAGAGCTAACTATGGCTACACCTTC.

J is TRBJ2-1 and V is TRBV5-4, with no clear D. The CDR3 extends over 13 amino acids. Trimming stripped 4 bases from V and 7 bases from J, with 12 bases between. Germline CDR1 is SGHNT and CDR2 is YYREEE (reference sequence). The CDR3 is CASSPGWINEQFF. CDR3 in DNA: TGTGCCAGCAGCCCGGGCTGGATTAATGAGCAGTTCTTC.

V and J are TRBV5-6 and TRBJ1-3; weak D call: TRBD1 (6 bases). In germline, CDR1 is SGHDT, CDR2 YYEEEE. Trimming cost V 4 bases and J 0 bases, with 11 bases left between them. The CDR3 runs to 15 residues. CDR3 sequence: CASSGTGISGNTIYF. The CDR3 nucleotides are TGTGCCAGCAGCGGCACAGGGATCTCTGGAAACACCATATATTTT.

The V call is TRBV18, the J call TRBJ1-4; TRBD1 matches 8 bases. The CDR3 spans 14 residues. Germline loops: CDR1 KGHSH, CDR2 LQKENI. Trimming removed 5 bases from V and 8 bases from J; junction bases left unmatched: 7. This CDR3 reads CASSAGRGPEKLFF. The CDR3 DNA is TGTGCCAGCTCAGCCGGCAGGGGGCCCGAAAAACTGTTTTTT.

The rearrangement links TRBV7-2 to TRBJ1-1; D gene uncertain. The length of the CDR3 is 11 residues. Trimming stripped 8 bases from V and 1 base from J, with 5 bases between. Germline loops: CDR1 SGHTA, CDR2 FQGNSA. The CDR3 nucleotides read TGTGCCAGCCTCCAGAACACTGAAGCTTTCTTT. The encoded protein is CASLQNTEAFF.

The rearrangement uses TRBV4-3 and TRBJ2-7; TRBD1 aligns across 9 bases. CDR3 length: 14 residues. Germline V CDR1 and CDR2: LGHNA, YSLEER. After removal of 0 bases from V and 9 bases from J, the junction contained 6 bases not matched to a gene. CDR3 in DNA: TGCGCCAGCAGCCAAGATTTTGACAGGGGGTCGCAGTACTTC. This codes for CASSQDFDRGSQYF.

This clone was picked up one time. The chain couples TRBV5-1 to TRBJ2-3; TRBD1 matches 8 bases. With V trimmed by 4 bases and J by 3 bases, 16 bases remained unmatched. The germline CDR1 and CDR2 sequences are SGHRS and YFSETQ. CDR3 length equals 18 residues. CDR3 residues: CASSPTPRDRGETDTQYF. CDR3 nucleotide sequence: TGCGCCAGCAGCCCGACCCCCCGCGACAGGGGCGAGACAGATACGCAGTATTTT.

This chain connects TRBV15 to TRBJ2-3; D is unresolved. The CDR3 loop spans 15 amino acids. Germline CDR1 LNHNV, CDR2 YYDKDF (reference sequence). V was cut by 0 bases and J by 0 bases, with 7 bases left in between. CDR3: CATSRDPTSTDTQYF. For the CDR3, the DNA is TGTGCCACCAGCAGAGACCCTACAAGCACAGATACGCAGTATTTT.

DNA for the CDR3: TGTGCCAGCAGCCAATGGGCTGCTAACTATGGCTACACCTTC. Protein: CASSQWAANYGYTF. The chain employs TRBV7-2 and TRBJ1-2; D remains unclear. Per the germline V gene, CDR1 is SGHTA and CDR2 is FQGNSA. The germline V and J ends were trimmed by 5 bases and 0 bases, with 10 bases remaining between them. The CDR3 has 14 residues.

This clone has a single count. This chain joins TRBV20-1 and TRBJ1-4, with D maybe TRBD1 (5 bases). V lost 4 bases and J 8 bases, leaving 8 bases between the germline ends. The CDR3 consists of 11 residues. From germline, CDR1 is DFQATT and CDR2 SNEGSKA (reference sequence). As DNA, the CDR3 is TGCAGTGCTAACGGGGGAGAAAAACTGTTTTTT. It specifies CSANGGEKLFF.

The V gene is TRBV6-1, the J gene TRBJ2-1; D is ambiguous. V lost 0 bases and J 1 base, leaving 4 bases between the germline ends. The CDR3 has 14 residues. Germline V gene lookup returns CDR1 MNHNS and CDR2 SASEGT. CDR3 sequence (DNA): TGTGCCAGCAGTGAAGCGTTTTCCTACAATGAGCAGTTCTTC. Translation: CASSEAFSYNEQFF.

The chain carries TRBV7-9 and TRBJ1-1; possibly TRBD1 for D (5 bases). This CDR3 region has 15 residues. V shed 5 bases and J shed 4 bases, with 17 bases lying between them. Germline V gene data show CDR1 as SEHNR and CDR2 as FQNEAQ (reference sequence). CDR3 coding DNA: TGTGCCAGCAGCCGAGACGTGGGGCGGAGCACTGAAGCTTTCTTT. Translated, it gives CASSRDVGRSTEAFF.

Regarding this clone: Distinct nucleotide sequences in the sample also encode this CDR3. The chain is built from TRBV19 and TRBJ1-5, with D possibly being TRBD1 (5 bases). CDR3 length: 15 amino acids. V dropped 4 bases and J dropped 0 bases, with 10 bases sitting between them. Germline V lookup: CDR1 LNHDA, CDR2 SQIVND (reference sequence). This CDR3 is CASSTQGASNQPQHF. The DNA of the CDR3 is TGTGCCAGTAGTACCCAGGGCGCTAGCAATCAGCCCCAGCATTTT.

Comment on this clone: The same CDR3 is also encoded by other DNA sequences in this sample. This rearrangement joins TRBV7-2 to TRBJ1-5; 10 bases match TRBD1. Losses at the gene ends were 5 bases for V and 7 bases for J; bases not matched to a gene: 5. There are 14 residues in the CDR3. Germline V CDR1 and CDR2: SGHTA, FQGNSA. The DNA for the CDR3 is TGTGCCAGCAGCCCGGGACAGGGGTACCAGCCCCAGCATTTT. Its protein product is CASSPGQGYQPQHF.